These T cell receptor beta chains were read from a single sample in a study of T-cell reconstitution after alpha-beta-depleted transplantation in children. TCRdb called the PCR reads again in MiXCR, with one record for every CDR3 protein. Of around 580,000 distinct CDR3 sequences listed, 25% to 30% are singletons. The source material was PBMCs, sampled before TCRalphabeta/CD19-depleted stem cell transplant. The receptors shown here come from a boy younger than two with Wiskott-Aldrich syndrome, due to receive a stem cell transplant. Each CDR3 is given with its conserved first and last residue. Expanded clones are given a class, and other clones once, few, many or no size at all.

CDR3aa: CASSQGGSVAGGEETQYF; abundance: .; v_gene: TRBV3-1
CDR3aa: CASSLGGLGMAQHF; abundance: .; v_gene: TRBV7-2
CDR3aa: CASSYTDRSSYNSPLHF; abundance: .; v_gene: TRBV6-5
CDR3aa: CSVSQDSYNEQFF; abundance: .; v_gene: TRBV29-1
CDR3aa: CASSVLLAGPYNEQFF; abundance: .; v_gene: TRBV3-1
CDR3aa: CASSLGAGRDTQYF; abundance: few; v_gene: TRBV12-3/TRBV12-4
CDR3aa: CAIVGSRTDTQYF; abundance: .; v_gene: TRBV10-3
CDR3aa: CASTSLKTQYF; abundance: few; v_gene: TRBV28
CDR3aa: CSASMGSYNEQFF; abundance: once; v_gene: TRBV20-1
CDR3aa: CSVGFGYGYTF; abundance: few; v_gene: TRBV29-1
CDR3aa: CASSLQDGYGYTF; abundance: .; v_gene: TRBV11-2
CDR3aa: CASSIGTSAGNNEQFF; abundance: few; v_gene: TRBV5-1
CDR3aa: CASSSSSPRDRGNTIYF; abundance: .; v_gene: TRBV7-3
CDR3aa: CASSARFGQFF; abundance: few; v_gene: TRBV12-3/TRBV12-4
CDR3aa: CASRPEQNYEQYF; abundance: .; v_gene: TRBV12-3/TRBV12-4
CDR3aa: CSAPPGQEQETQYF; abundance: .; v_gene: TRBV20-1
CDR3aa: CAIRALAGVLGNEQFF; abundance: few; v_gene: TRBV10-3
CDR3aa: CASSSQGDQPQHF; abundance: .; v_gene: TRBV28
CDR3aa: CASSLIVYQETQYF; abundance: .; v_gene: TRBV7-9
CDR3aa: CASSTPGLPYEQYF; abundance: .; v_gene: TRBV6-2/TRBV6-3
CDR3aa: CASSLRGAGANEQFF; abundance: once; v_gene: TRBV12-3/TRBV12-4
CDR3aa: CASSVGSSGGYNEQFF; abundance: few; v_gene: TRBV9
CDR3aa: CAIQGSLLGYTF; abundance: few; v_gene: TRBV10-3
CDR3aa: CATSDAPSGRNEQFF; abundance: .; v_gene: TRBV24-1
CDR3aa: CSARDRRAGYNEQFF; abundance: .; v_gene: TRBV20-1
CDR3aa: CAWSAGGARMSYEQYF; abundance: few; v_gene: TRBV30
CDR3aa: CASRKYQGANGYTF; abundance: .; v_gene: TRBV6-2/TRBV6-3
CDR3aa: CASSSPGETQYF; abundance: few; v_gene: TRBV28
CDR3aa: CASSSQGFHEQYF; abundance: .; v_gene: TRBV12-3/TRBV12-4
CDR3aa: CASHGLVGDTQYF; abundance: .; v_gene: TRBV4-1
CDR3aa: CSVGETLIQETQYF; abundance: .; v_gene: TRBV29-1
CDR3aa: CASHSGRSSYEQYF; abundance: few; v_gene: TRBV27
CDR3aa: CASSLAGATYEQYF; abundance: many; v_gene: TRBV5-1
CDR3aa: CASSYEGKLFF; abundance: .; v_gene: TRBV6-5
CDR3aa: CASTLKGLTPGMNTEAFF; abundance: few; v_gene: TRBV19
CDR3aa: CASSPGLVFEQFF; abundance: few; v_gene: TRBV5-1
CDR3aa: CASSLEGTSGSGLSTDTQYF; abundance: few; v_gene: TRBV5-1
CDR3aa: CSVGRGLSYNEQFF; abundance: few; v_gene: TRBV29-1
CDR3aa: CASSLGVTGGSQETQYF; abundance: few; v_gene: TRBV5-1
CDR3aa: CASSLTIQGRELFF; abundance: .; v_gene: TRBV5-1
CDR3aa: CATSGGGRGTSSYNEQFF; abundance: few; v_gene: TRBV24-1
CDR3aa: CSAEGAAKNIQYF; abundance: .; v_gene: TRBV29-1